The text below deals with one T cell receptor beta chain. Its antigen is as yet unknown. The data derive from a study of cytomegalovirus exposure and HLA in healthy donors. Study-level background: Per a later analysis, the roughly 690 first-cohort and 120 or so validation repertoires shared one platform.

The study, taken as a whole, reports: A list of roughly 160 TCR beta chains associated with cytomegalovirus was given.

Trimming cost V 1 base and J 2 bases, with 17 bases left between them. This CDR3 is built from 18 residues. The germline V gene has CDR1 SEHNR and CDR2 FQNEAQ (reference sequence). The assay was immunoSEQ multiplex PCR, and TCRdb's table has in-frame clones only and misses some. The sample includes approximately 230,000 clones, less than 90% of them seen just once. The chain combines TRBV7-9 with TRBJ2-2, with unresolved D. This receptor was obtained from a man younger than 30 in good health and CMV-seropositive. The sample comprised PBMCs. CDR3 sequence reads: CASSLGSTGKINTGELFF. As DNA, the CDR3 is TGTGCCAGCAGCTTAGGGTCCACTGGGAAAATTAACACCGGGGAGCTGTTTTTT.